These T cell receptor beta chains were read from a single sample in a study of TIL therapy for anti-PD-1-resistant metastatic lung cancer. The method was immunoSEQ multiplex PCR; TCRdb's version includes in-frame clones alone and lacks a portion of them. This table holds 35,000 to 55,000 clones, less than 80% found once. The starting material was blood, obtained at baseline. The source is a man aged 65-85 years with non-small cell lung cancer. The CDR3 runs from the conserved cysteine through the conserved F or W. The D gene is left open where the match is weak. Where a row states a size, it is once, few, many or the class of an expanded clone; other rows omit it.

>.|TRBV7-9|TRBJ1-1|once
TGTGCCAGCAGCCAGCGAGGGGGGAACACTGAAGCTTTCTTT
CASSQRGGNTEAFF
>TRBD2|TRBV2|TRBJ2-7|.
TGTGCCAGCAGCGCAGACCTTAGCGGGAGGGGCGAGCAGTACTTC
CASSADLSGRGEQYF
>.|TRBV4-3|TRBJ1-2|.
TGCGCCAGCAGCCAAGCCTCAGGCTATGGCTACACCTTC
CASSQASGYGYTF
>TRBD1|TRBV5-1|TRBJ2-1|.
TGCGCCAGCAGCTTGGAGTCGGCAGGGGGCAGCGATGAGCAGTTCTTC
CASSLESAGGSDEQFF
>.|TRBV7-2|TRBJ2-5|.
TGTGCCAGCAGCCCCCTCGGGAGCCAAGAGACCCAGTACTTC
CASSPLGSQETQYF
>.|TRBV11-2|TRBJ2-5|.
TGTGCCAGCAGCTTAGACGGGAGTAACGGGGAGACCCAGTACTTC
CASSLDGSNGETQYF
>.|TRBV27|TRBJ2-1|few
TGTGCCAGCAGTTTCGGCAGGGGTCGAAATGAGCAGTTCTTC
CASSFGRGRNEQFF
>TRBD2|TRBV6-1|TRBJ2-3|.
TGTGCCAGCATGAAATTAGCGGGAGTCGCAGATACGCAGTATTTT
CASMKLAGVADTQYF
>.|TRBV10-3|TRBJ2-7|.
TGTGCCATCAGTGAAATAGGAGGCCCAAACTACGAGCAGTACTTC
CAISEIGGPNYEQYF
>TRBD2|TRBV10-3|TRBJ2-3|.
TGTGCCATCAGACCTAGCGGGAGAACAGATACGCAGTATTTT
CAIRPSGRTDTQYF
>.|TRBV5-6|TRBJ1-6|.
TGTGCCAGCAGCTTAGGAGGGGCTAACATCTCACCCCTCCACTTT
CASSLGGANISPLHF
>.|TRBV4-2|TRBJ1-2|.
TGTGCCAGCAGCCCCGAAGGGGCCTATGGCTACACCTTC
CASSPEGAYGYTF
>.|TRBV18|TRBJ2-5|.
TGTGCCAGCTCACCACCCTGGATTCGAGAGACCCAGTACTTC
CASSPPWIRETQYF
>.|TRBV30|TRBJ2-3|.
TGTGCCGGGATAGTACCGGGACGGAGCACAGATACGCAGTATTTT
CAGIVPGRSTDTQYF
>.|TRBV25-1|TRBJ1-4|.
TGTGCCAGCAGTGAGGGAGGGACGGGTGAAAAACTGTTTTTT
CASSEGGTGEKLFF
>TRBD1|TRBV5-1|TRBJ2-3|.
TGCGCCAGCAGCTTGGAGGGACAGGGGAGCACAGATACGCAGTATTTT
CASSLEGQGSTDTQYF
>TRBD2|TRBV18|TRBJ2-3|.
TGTGCCAGCTCACCCCGGACTAGCGGAGGCCGCACAGATACGCAGTATTTT
CASSPRTSGGRTDTQYF
>.|TRBV29-1|TRBJ1-1|few
TGCAGCGTTGAGAGAGTGGGGCAGACTAACACTGAAGCTTTCTTT
CSVERVGQTNTEAFF
>TRBD1|TRBV19|TRBJ1-2|.
TGTGCCAGTAGTAGATTCGGGACAGGGACCTATGGCTACACCTTC
CASSRFGTGTYGYTF
>TRBD2|TRBV11-2|TRBJ2-1|.
TGTGCCAGCAGCTCGACTAGCGGGAGTTACAATGAGCAGTTCTTC
CASSSTSGSYNEQFF
>.|TRBV9|TRBJ2-3|.
TGTGCCAGCAGCGTAGCGGGCCAGCGGTCCAGCCGGGGGGATACGCAGTATTTT
CASSVAGQRSSRGDTQYF
>.|TRBV14|TRBJ2-2|.
TGTGCCAGCAGCCAACCGGGCGTCCCCCGAAGCGGGGAGCTGTTTTTT
CASSQPGVPRSGELFF
>.|TRBV4-3|TRBJ1-6|few
TGCGCCAGCAGCCAAGCGAGGACAGTCTCCGGTTCACCCCTCCACTTT
CASSQARTVSGSPLHF
>.|TRBV6-1|TRBJ2-1|.
TGTGCCAGCAGCTCGACTAGGCTGGACAATGAGCAGTTCTTC
CASSSTRLDNEQFF
>.|TRBV6-6|TRBJ2-5|.
TGTGCCAGCAGTTACTCGATGGGAATAGAGACCCAGTACTTC
CASSYSMGIETQYF
>.|TRBV7-2|TRBJ2-7|.
TGTGCCAGCAGCTTGGAGGGCGATCGGGGGTTTCGCTACGAGCAGTACTTC
CASSLEGDRGFRYEQYF
>.|TRBV6-1|TRBJ1-5|once
TGTGCCAGCAGCCGATTGACAGGTAGCAATCAGCCCCAGCATTTT
CASSRLTGSNQPQHF
>TRBD1|TRBV5-6|TRBJ1-2|few
TGTGCCAGCAGACCGACAGGGCCCTATGGCTACACCTTC
CASRPTGPYGYTF
>TRBD2|TRBV7-7|TRBJ2-7|few
TGTGCTAGCAGCCCCGGGGGAGGGCCATCCTACGAGCAGTACTTC
CASSPGGGPSYEQYF
>TRBD1|TRBV10-3|TRBJ1-1|.
TGTGCCAGTCTTGGGGCAGGGGGTAAGAACACTGAAGCTTTCTTT
CASLGAGGKNTEAFF
>TRBD1|TRBV7-2|TRBJ1-1|once
TGTGCCAGCAGACGACAGGGGAACACTGAAGCTTTCTTT
CASRRQGNTEAFF
>.|TRBV4-1|TRBJ1-5|.
TGCGCCAGCAGCCAAGGGGATTACGCGGGGGCTCAGCCCCAGCATTTT
CASSQGDYAGAQPQHF
>.|TRBV27|TRBJ2-2|.
TGTGCCAGCAGTGAGCAGGGGGGCAGGGTCACCGGGGAGCTGTTTTTT
CASSEQGGRVTGELFF
>.|TRBV7-6|TRBJ2-2|.
TGTGCCAGCAGCCCCGGGACCCCTTCGAACACCGGGGAGCTGTTTTTT
CASSPGTPSNTGELFF
>TRBD2|TRBV7-2|TRBJ2-3|.
TGTGCCAGCAGCTTAGAGGGAGGGCCTTATACGCAGTATTTT
CASSLEGGPYTQYF